This T cell receptor beta chain derives from a study of beta chain features in type 1 diabetes. Every bit of the isolated RNA underwent reverse transcription, so sequencing read expressed TCRB transcripts. Clones were read by immunoSEQ multiplex PCR, and TCRdb kept only the in-frame ones, dropping some. The data contain 250,000 to 300,000 clones, about 8.5% of them seen just once; the ten biggest clones take up more than 1%. Germline V gene lookup returns CDR1 SGHTA and CDR2 FQGNSA. The CDR3 extends over 15 amino acids. With 2 bases removed from V and 2 bases from J, the gap between germline ends came to 9 bases. This clone was detected a few times.

The sample consisted of central memory CD4+ T cells from blood. This TCR came from a woman aged 18-35 years in good health. V and J are TRBV7-2 and TRBJ2-2; D is undetermined. The CDR3 loop reads CASSLWVVNTGELFF. The CDR3 nucleotides are TGTGCCAGCAGCTTATGGGTAGTAAACACCGGGGAGCTGTTTTTT.